This paragraph covers one TCR beta chain sequence. The V segment lost 6 bases and the J segment 6 bases; nucleotides outside the gene matches: 4. CDR3 length: 13 residues. Looked up from germline, CDR1 is SGHVS and CDR2 is FQNEAQ. The data belong to a study of cytomegalovirus exposure and HLA in healthy donors. Only in-frame clones appear in the TCRdb table, and some are missing; sequencing was by immunoSEQ multiplex PCR. The sample contains roughly 100,000 clones, roughly 90% of which appear only once. The TCR sequence derives from a young woman in good health and CMV-seropositive. This sequence joins TRBV7-8 and TRBJ2-7; 11 nucleotides align to TRBD1. Material: PBMCs. The CDR3 DNA reads TGTGCCAGCAGGGGGACAGGGGGAATCGAGCAGTACTTC. Its protein is CASRGTGGIEQYF. Full variable domain (remainder filled in from reference TRBV7-8 and TRBJ2-7): GAGVSQSPRYKVAKRGQDVALRCDPISGHVSLFWYQQALGQGPEFLTYFQNEAQLDKSGLPSDRFFAERPEGSVSTLKIQRTQQEDSAVYLCASRGTGGIEQYFGPGTRLTVT.